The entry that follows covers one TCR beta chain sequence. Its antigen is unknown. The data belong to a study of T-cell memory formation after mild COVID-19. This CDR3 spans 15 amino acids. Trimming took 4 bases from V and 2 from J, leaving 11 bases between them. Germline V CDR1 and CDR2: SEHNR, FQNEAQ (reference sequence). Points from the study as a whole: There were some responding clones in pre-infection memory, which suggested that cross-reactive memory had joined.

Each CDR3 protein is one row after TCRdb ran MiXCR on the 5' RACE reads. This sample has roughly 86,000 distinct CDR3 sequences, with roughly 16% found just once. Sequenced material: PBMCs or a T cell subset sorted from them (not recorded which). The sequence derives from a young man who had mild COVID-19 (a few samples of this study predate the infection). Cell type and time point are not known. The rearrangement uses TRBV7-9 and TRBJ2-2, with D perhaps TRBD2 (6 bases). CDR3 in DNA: TGTGCCAGCAGCTGGGGGGTTCCCAACACCGGGGAGCTGTTTTTT. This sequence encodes CASSWGVPNTGELFF.